A single sample gave rise to the 9 T cell receptor beta chains below, sequenced in a study of blood T cell repertoires in COVID-19. The data were produced by immunoSEQ multiplex PCR, yet TCRdb's version contains in-frame clones alone and is incomplete. The profile covers more than 250,000 clones, with approximately 84% appearing a single time and 2.1% taken by the ten largest. The source material was peripheral blood. These TCRs come from a woman in her twenties or thirties who had recovered from COVID-19.

J is TRBJ2-3 and V is TRBV9, with TRBD1 as a possible D gene (6 bases). Trimming removed 4 bases from V and 0 bases from J, with 15 bases in between. The CDR3 has 16 amino acids. Germline-derived CDR1 and CDR2 are SGDLS and YYNGEE. The CDR3 is CASSPGQISSTDTQYF. The CDR3 DNA sequence: TGTGCCAGCAGCCCAGGACAGATCTCTAGCACAGATACGCAGTATTTT. The full variable domain, rest sourced from reference TRBV9 and TRBJ2-3, is DSGVTQTPKHLITATGQRVTLRCSPRSGDLSVYWYQQSLDQGLQFLIQYYNGEERAKGNILERFSAQQFPDLHSELNLSSLELGDSALYFCASSPGQISSTDTQYFGPGTRLTVL.

The chain carries TRBV3-1 (or the pseudogene TRBV3-2) and TRBJ2-7, with D uncertain. Trimming pared 1 base from V and 3 bases from J, leaving 10 bases between. CDR1 is LGHDT and CDR2 is YNNKEL in the germline V gene (reference sequence). This CDR3 is 14 amino acids long. The CDR3 reads CASSQVRTDYEQYF. As DNA, the CDR3 is TGTGCCAGCAGCCAAGTTCGAACAGACTACGAGCAGTACTTC.

V is TRBV19 and J is TRBJ2-5, with 8 bases identical to TRBD1. This CDR3 spans 13 amino acids. Germline lookup yields CDR1 LNHDA and CDR2 SQIVND (reference sequence). Trimming removed 5 bases from V and 5 bases from J; junction bases left unmatched: 4. The CDR3 spells CASSPRGLETQYF. CDR3 bases: TGTGCCAGTAGTCCCAGGGGGCTGGAGACCCAGTACTTC.

The genes are TRBV9 and TRBJ1-6, with a tentative D call TRBD1 (5 bases). Between the trimmed V and J ends, which lost 6 bases and 1 base, there was a span of 8 bases. This CDR3 spans 14 amino acids. The germline V gene encodes CDR1 SGDLS and CDR2 YYNGEE. For the CDR3, the DNA is TGTGCCAGCAAAGGGGTTTCCTATAATTCACCCCTCCACTTT. Amino acids: CASKGVSYNSPLHF.

CDR3 protein: CASSRTSGNNYEQYF. CDR3 coding DNA: TGTGCCAGCAGCCGGACTAGCGGGAATAACTACGAGCAGTACTTC. This chain joins TRBV6-5 and TRBJ2-7; TRBD2 matches 12 bases. Losses at the gene ends were 6 bases for V and 3 bases for J; bases not matched to a gene: 6. CDR3 length: 15 amino acids. Germline-derived CDR1 and CDR2 are MNHEY and SVGAGI.

V gene TRBV2 combines with J gene TRBJ2-1; TRBD2 matches at 12 bases. The J segment lost 5 bases and the V segment lost 6 bases, leaving 5 bases of the junction unmatched. CDR1 is SNHLY and CDR2 is FYNNEI in the germline V gene. The CDR3 consists of 15 residues. CDR3 DNA: TGTGCCAGCAGAGAGAGGACTAGCGGGGACAATGAGCAGTTCTTC. Protein: CASRERTSGDNEQFF.

This clone turned up a few times. The gene calls are TRBV27 and TRBJ2-7; unclear D gene. Trimming took off 1 base at V and 2 bases at J, with 9 bases between the two ends. This CDR3 spans 14 amino acids. Germline CDR1 and CDR2: MNHEY and SMNVEV (reference sequence). For the CDR3, the DNA is TGTGCCAGCAGTTTATATGGTCCTACCTACGAGCAGTACTTC. Amino acid sequence: CASSLYGPTYEQYF.

The V gene is TRBV15, the J gene TRBJ1-1, with unresolved D. The CDR3 totals 13 residues. V lost 0 bases, J lost 8 bases, and 10 bases lay in between. Looked up from germline, CDR1 is LNHNV and CDR2 is YYDKDF (reference sequence). The CDR3 DNA sequence: TGTGCCACCAGCAGAGAGAGGCGTCAGGAAGCTTTCTTT. Translating gives CATSRERRQEAFF.

The V call is TRBV2, the J call TRBJ1-5; tentatively, D is TRBD1 (5 bases). Trimming removed 1 base at V and 0 bases at J, with 7 bases between. The CDR3 contains 15 residues. The germline gives CDR1 SNHLY, CDR2 FYNNEI. The CDR3 nucleotides read TGTGCCAGCAGTGAAGAAGGGGATAGCAATCAGCCCCAGCATTTT. It translates to CASSEEGDSNQPQHF.